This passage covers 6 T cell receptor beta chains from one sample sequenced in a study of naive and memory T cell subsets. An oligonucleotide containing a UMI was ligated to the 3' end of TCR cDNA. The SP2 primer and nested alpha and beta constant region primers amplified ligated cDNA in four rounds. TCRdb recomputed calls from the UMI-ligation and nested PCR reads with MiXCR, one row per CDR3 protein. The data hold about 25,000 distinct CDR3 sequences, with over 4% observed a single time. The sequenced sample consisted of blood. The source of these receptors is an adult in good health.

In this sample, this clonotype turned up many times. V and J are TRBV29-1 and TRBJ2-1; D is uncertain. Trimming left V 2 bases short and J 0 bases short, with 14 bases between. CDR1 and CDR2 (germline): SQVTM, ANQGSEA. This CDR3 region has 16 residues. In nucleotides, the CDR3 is TGCAGCGTTGAACATGAACGGCCCAGCTCCTACAATGAGCAGTTCTTC. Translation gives CSVEHERPSSYNEQFF.

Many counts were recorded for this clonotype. The CDR3: CASSPQGVGQPQHF. For the CDR3, the DNA is TGTGCCAGCAGCCCCCAGGGGGTTGGTCAGCCCCAGCATTTT. The rearrangement links TRBV9 to TRBJ1-5, with 7 bases that match TRBD1. Germline V gives CDR1 SGDLS, CDR2 YYNGEE. The V segment lost 4 bases and the J segment 6 bases; nucleotides outside the gene matches: 7. The CDR3 consists of 14 residues.

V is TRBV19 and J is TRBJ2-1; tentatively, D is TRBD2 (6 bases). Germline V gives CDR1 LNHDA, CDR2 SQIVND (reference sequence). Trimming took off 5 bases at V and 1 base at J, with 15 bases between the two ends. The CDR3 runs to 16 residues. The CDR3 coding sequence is TGTGCCAGTAGTGCCGGGACTGAAAGATCCTACAATGAGCAGTTCTTC. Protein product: CASSAGTERSYNEQFF.

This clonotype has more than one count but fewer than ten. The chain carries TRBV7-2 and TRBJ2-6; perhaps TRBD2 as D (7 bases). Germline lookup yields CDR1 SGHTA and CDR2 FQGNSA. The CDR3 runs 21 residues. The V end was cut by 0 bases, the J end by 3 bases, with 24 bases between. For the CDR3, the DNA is TGTGCCAGCAGCTTAGCGTTTGTGCGGGGGCGCGGTATGCATGGGGCCAACGTCCTGACTTTC. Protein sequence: CASSLAFVRGRGMHGANVLTF.

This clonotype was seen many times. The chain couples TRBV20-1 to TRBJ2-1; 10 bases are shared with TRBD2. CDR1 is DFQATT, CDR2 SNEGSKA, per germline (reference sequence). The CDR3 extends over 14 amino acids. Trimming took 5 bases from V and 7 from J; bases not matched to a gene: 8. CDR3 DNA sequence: TGCAGTGCTGGCCGGCTAGCGGGAGTGAATGAGCAGTTCTTC. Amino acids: CSAGRLAGVNEQFF.

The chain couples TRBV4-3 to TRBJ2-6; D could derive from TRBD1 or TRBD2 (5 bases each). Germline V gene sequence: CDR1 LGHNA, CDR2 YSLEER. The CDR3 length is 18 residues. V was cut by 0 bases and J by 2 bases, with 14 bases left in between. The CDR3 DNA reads TGCGCCAGCAGCCAAGAGGGGGACCAGGGTACTGGGGCCAACGTCCTGACTTTC. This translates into CASSQEGDQGTGANVLTF.